Listed below are T cell receptor beta chains from one sample, sequenced in a study of multiple sclerosis patients with progressive multifocal leukoencephalopathy. The table came from immunoSEQ multiplex PCR; TCRdb's copy has only in-frame clones and leaves some out. The repertoire consists of roughly 34,000 clones, with about nine tenths occurring once and the leading ten covering about 1.5%. The material sequenced was PBMCs. The receptors here all came from a human donor with multiple sclerosis. The CDR3 runs from the conserved cysteine through the conserved F or W. The order of the fields is CDR3 protein, CDR3 DNA, J gene, D gene, clone size, V gene. The D gene is left open where the match is weak. Clone size is shown for a subset of rows, as once, few, many or a class of expanded clone.

CDR3aa: CAWSRDSTDTQYF
CDR3nt: TGTGCCTGGTCCAGAGACAGCACAGATACGCAGTATTTT
j_gene: TRBJ2-3
d_gene: -
abundance: -
v_gene: TRBV30

CDR3aa: CASTWSAGVGEQFF
CDR3nt: TGTGCCAGCACCTGGTCAGCGGGAGTTGGTGAGCAGTTCTTC
j_gene: TRBJ2-1
d_gene: TRBD2
abundance: -
v_gene: TRBV6-4

CDR3aa: CASSGWAANEKLFF
CDR3nt: TGTGCCAGCAGCGGATGGGCAGCTAATGAAAAACTGTTTTTT
j_gene: TRBJ1-4
d_gene: -
abundance: -
v_gene: TRBV5-6

CDR3aa: CASSLVVSGEYEQFF
CDR3nt: TGCGCCAGCAGCTTGGTGGTATCCGGAGAATATGAGCAGTTCTTC
j_gene: TRBJ2-1
d_gene: -
abundance: -
v_gene: TRBV5-1

CDR3aa: CASSISDRGVTEAFF
CDR3nt: TGTGCCAGTAGTATATCGGACAGGGGAGTCACTGAAGCTTTCTTT
j_gene: TRBJ1-1
d_gene: TRBD1
abundance: -
v_gene: TRBV19

CDR3aa: CASSLAGGEQYF
CDR3nt: TGTGCCAGCTCACTCGCCGGAGGCGAGCAGTACTTC
j_gene: TRBJ2-7
d_gene: -
abundance: -
v_gene: TRBV18

CDR3aa: CASSPLTSGRAAGELFF
CDR3nt: TGTGCCAGCTCACCTCTCACTAGCGGGAGGGCCGCCGGGGAGCTGTTTTTT
j_gene: TRBJ2-2
d_gene: TRBD2
abundance: -
v_gene: TRBV18

CDR3aa: CAASQAFQETQYF
CDR3nt: TGTGCAGCAAGCCAGGCGTTCCAAGAGACCCAGTACTTC
j_gene: TRBJ2-5
d_gene: -
abundance: -
v_gene: TRBV19

CDR3aa: CASGSVQTGNTIYF
CDR3nt: TGTGCCAGCGGCTCCGTCCAGACTGGAAACACCATATATTTT
j_gene: TRBJ1-3
d_gene: -
abundance: few
v_gene: TRBV7-9

CDR3aa: CASSQDRGGYEQYF
CDR3nt: TGCGCCAGCAGCCAAGACAGGGGGGGCTACGAGCAGTACTTC
j_gene: TRBJ2-7
d_gene: -
abundance: -
v_gene: TRBV4-3

CDR3aa: CSVENVNEQFF
CDR3nt: TGCAGCGTTGAAAATGTGAATGAGCAGTTCTTC
j_gene: TRBJ2-1
d_gene: -
abundance: few
v_gene: TRBV29-1

CDR3aa: CAWSVGTKGADTQYF
CDR3nt: TGTGCCTGGAGTGTAGGGACTAAGGGCGCCGATACGCAGTATTTT
j_gene: TRBJ2-3
d_gene: TRBD2
abundance: once
v_gene: TRBV30

CDR3aa: CASSQDGGRNTEAFF
CDR3nt: TGCGCCAGCAGCCAAGATGGAGGAAGGAACACTGAAGCTTTCTTT
j_gene: TRBJ1-1
d_gene: -
abundance: -
v_gene: TRBV4-3

CDR3aa: CASSWTGNQPQHF
CDR3nt: TGTGCCAGCAGCTGGACAGGAAATCAGCCCCAGCATTTT
j_gene: TRBJ1-5
d_gene: TRBD1
abundance: -
v_gene: TRBV27

CDR3aa: CASSSGTKQRRANVLTF
CDR3nt: TGTGCCAGCAGCTCCGGGACAAAACAGCGTAGGGCCAACGTCCTGACTTTC
j_gene: TRBJ2-6
d_gene: -
abundance: -
v_gene: TRBV14

CDR3aa: CASSPTGDLDGYTF
CDR3nt: TGCGCCAGCAGCCCAACAGGGGACCTAGATGGCTACACCTTC
j_gene: TRBJ1-2
d_gene: TRBD1
abundance: -
v_gene: TRBV5-1

CDR3aa: CASSVGLGRTSSGYTF
CDR3nt: TGTGCCAGCAGCGTAGGACTTGGACGGACCTCTTCTGGCTACACCTTC
j_gene: TRBJ1-2
d_gene: -
abundance: -
v_gene: TRBV9

CDR3aa: CASGLGAQGPSNQPQHF
CDR3nt: TGTGCTAGTGGTTTAGGGGCCCAGGGGCCCAGCAATCAGCCCCAGCATTTT
j_gene: TRBJ1-5
d_gene: -
abundance: -
v_gene: TRBV12-5

CDR3aa: CASSLGRKANYGYTF
CDR3nt: TGCGCCAGCAGCCTGGGACGAAAAGCTAACTATGGCTACACCTTC
j_gene: TRBJ1-2
d_gene: -
abundance: -
v_gene: TRBV4-3

CDR3aa: CASSLEAGGNQPQHF
CDR3nt: TGTGCCAGCAGCTTAGAAGCAGGTGGGAATCAGCCCCAGCATTTT
j_gene: TRBJ1-5
d_gene: -
abundance: -
v_gene: TRBV11-2

CDR3aa: CASSFRKANTGELFF
CDR3nt: TGTGCCAGCAGCTTCCGGAAGGCGAACACCGGGGAGCTGTTTTTT
j_gene: TRBJ2-2
d_gene: -
abundance: -
v_gene: TRBV7-9

CDR3aa: CASSLSLAGVVADTQYF
CDR3nt: TGTGCCAGCAGCTTGTCCTTAGCGGGAGTGGTGGCAGATACGCAGTATTTT
j_gene: TRBJ2-3
d_gene: TRBD2
abundance: -
v_gene: TRBV5-6

CDR3aa: CASRQQGSYEQYF
CDR3nt: TGTGCCAGCAGACAACAGGGTTCCTACGAGCAGTACTTC
j_gene: TRBJ2-7
d_gene: -
abundance: -
v_gene: TRBV6-6

CDR3aa: CASSLAPTSGRSNEQFF
CDR3nt: TGTGCCAGCAGCTTAGCCCCGACTAGCGGGAGAAGCAATGAGCAGTTCTTC
j_gene: TRBJ2-1
d_gene: TRBD2
abundance: -
v_gene: TRBV7-8

CDR3aa: CASSLPGLAGAGELFF
CDR3nt: TGTGCCAGCAGCTTGCCGGGACTAGCGGGTGCCGGGGAGCTGTTTTTT
j_gene: TRBJ2-2
d_gene: TRBD2
abundance: -
v_gene: TRBV7-9

CDR3aa: CASSQDPGVTNEKLFF
CDR3nt: TGTGCCAGCAGCCAAGATCCCGGGGTAACTAATGAAAAACTGTTTTTT
j_gene: TRBJ1-4
d_gene: -
abundance: -
v_gene: TRBV4-2

CDR3aa: CASRKTGIFAAEAFF
CDR3nt: TGTGCCAGCAGGAAAACAGGGATTTTCGCCGCTGAAGCTTTCTTT
j_gene: TRBJ1-1
d_gene: -
abundance: -
v_gene: TRBV28

CDR3aa: CASSLGRGLAASYEQYF
CDR3nt: TGTGCCAGCAGCTTAGGGAGGGGACTAGCGGCGTCCTACGAGCAGTACTTC
j_gene: TRBJ2-7
d_gene: TRBD2
abundance: -
v_gene: TRBV7-2

CDR3aa: CSASPNLGYTF
CDR3nt: TGCAGTGCTAGTCCTAACCTTGGCTACACCTTC
j_gene: TRBJ1-2
d_gene: -
abundance: -
v_gene: TRBV20-1

CDR3aa: CATSRVRYEQFF
CDR3nt: TGTGCCACCAGCAGAGTACGCTATGAGCAGTTCTTC
j_gene: TRBJ2-1
d_gene: -
abundance: -
v_gene: TRBV15

CDR3aa: CASSSGSQGNQPQHF
CDR3nt: TGTGCCAGCAGTTCAGGAAGCCAAGGCAATCAGCCCCAGCATTTT
j_gene: TRBJ1-5
d_gene: -
abundance: -
v_gene: TRBV28

CDR3aa: CASSPRAGVGDEQYF
CDR3nt: TGTGCCAGCAGCCCCCGAGCGGGAGTTGGGGACGAGCAGTACTTC
j_gene: TRBJ2-7
d_gene: TRBD2
abundance: -
v_gene: TRBV7-2

CDR3aa: CASSLVGTVQPQHF
CDR3nt: TGTGCCAGCAGCTTAGTCGGGACAGTCCAGCCCCAGCATTTT
j_gene: TRBJ1-5
d_gene: TRBD1
abundance: once
v_gene: TRBV7-2

CDR3aa: CASSGQGASGYTF
CDR3nt: TGCGCCAGCAGCGGGCAGGGGGCGTCTGGCTACACCTTC
j_gene: TRBJ1-2
d_gene: TRBD1
abundance: -
v_gene: TRBV4-3

CDR3aa: CAISESNVYEQYF
CDR3nt: TGTGCCATCAGTGAGTCGAACGTTTACGAGCAGTACTTC
j_gene: TRBJ2-7
d_gene: -
abundance: few
v_gene: TRBV10-3

CDR3aa: CASSLLAGDGEQYF
CDR3nt: TGTGCCAGCAGCCTACTAGCGGGAGATGGCGAGCAGTACTTC
j_gene: TRBJ2-7
d_gene: TRBD2
abundance: -
v_gene: TRBV6-4

CDR3aa: CASSVVSGLGITEAFF
CDR3nt: TGTGCCAGCAGCGTAGTGTCAGGGCTTGGTATCACTGAAGCTTTCTTT
j_gene: TRBJ1-1
d_gene: -
abundance: -
v_gene: TRBV9

CDR3aa: CATSRDPFASSYNEQFF
CDR3nt: TGTGCCACCAGCAGAGATCCCTTCGCCAGCTCCTACAATGAGCAGTTCTTC
j_gene: TRBJ2-1
d_gene: -
abundance: -
v_gene: TRBV15

CDR3aa: CASSLVTGTSGTEQFF
CDR3nt: TGTGCCAGCAGCCTGGTGACCGGGACTAGCGGGACCGAGCAGTTCTTC
j_gene: TRBJ2-1
d_gene: TRBD2
abundance: -
v_gene: TRBV4-2

CDR3aa: CASSIVRTGNGELFF
CDR3nt: TGTGCCAGTAGTATAGTCAGGACAGGGAACGGGGAGCTGTTTTTT
j_gene: TRBJ2-2
d_gene: TRBD1
abundance: -
v_gene: TRBV19

CDR3aa: CASSERGGGNYGYTF
CDR3nt: TGTGCCAGCAGTGAGAGAGGAGGGGGGAACTATGGCTACACCTTC
j_gene: TRBJ1-2
d_gene: -
abundance: -
v_gene: TRBV25-1

CDR3aa: CASSLGGQSYNEQFF
CDR3nt: TGCGCCAGCAGCTTGGGGGGACAGTCCTACAATGAGCAGTTCTTC
j_gene: TRBJ2-1
d_gene: TRBD1
abundance: -
v_gene: TRBV5-1

CDR3aa: CASRGYTDRGDEQYF
CDR3nt: TGTGCCAGCAGAGGATATACGGACAGGGGAGACGAGCAGTACTTC
j_gene: TRBJ2-7
d_gene: TRBD1
abundance: -
v_gene: TRBV27

CDR3aa: CSVENGFSSEAFF
CDR3nt: TGCAGCGTTGAGAATGGGTTTTCTTCTGAAGCTTTCTTT
j_gene: TRBJ1-1
d_gene: -
abundance: -
v_gene: TRBV29-1

CDR3aa: CASSQLGSAYEQYF
CDR3nt: TGTGCCAGCTCACAATTGGGGTCCGCCTACGAGCAGTACTTC
j_gene: TRBJ2-7
d_gene: -
abundance: -
v_gene: TRBV18

CDR3aa: CASSQYGYTF
CDR3nt: TGTGCCAGCAGTCAATATGGCTACACCTTC
j_gene: TRBJ1-2
d_gene: -
abundance: -
v_gene: TRBV2

CDR3aa: CSVEDRGGHLPYEQYF
CDR3nt: TGTAGCGTTGAAGATAGAGGAGGTCACTTACCCTACGAGCAGTACTTC
j_gene: TRBJ2-7
d_gene: -
abundance: -
v_gene: TRBV29-1

CDR3aa: CASSPPIAGEVEQYF
CDR3nt: TGTGCCAGCAGCCCACCCATAGCGGGAGAGGTTGAGCAGTACTTC
j_gene: TRBJ2-7
d_gene: TRBD2
abundance: -
v_gene: TRBV7-8

CDR3aa: CVAGSEGLYGYTF
CDR3nt: TGTGTCGCTGGGAGCGAGGGGCTATATGGCTACACCTTC
j_gene: TRBJ1-2
d_gene: -
abundance: -
v_gene: TRBV10-3

CDR3aa: CASSSTEQFF
CDR3nt: TGCGCCAGCAGCAGTACTGAGCAGTTCTTC
j_gene: TRBJ2-1
d_gene: -
abundance: -
v_gene: TRBV4-1